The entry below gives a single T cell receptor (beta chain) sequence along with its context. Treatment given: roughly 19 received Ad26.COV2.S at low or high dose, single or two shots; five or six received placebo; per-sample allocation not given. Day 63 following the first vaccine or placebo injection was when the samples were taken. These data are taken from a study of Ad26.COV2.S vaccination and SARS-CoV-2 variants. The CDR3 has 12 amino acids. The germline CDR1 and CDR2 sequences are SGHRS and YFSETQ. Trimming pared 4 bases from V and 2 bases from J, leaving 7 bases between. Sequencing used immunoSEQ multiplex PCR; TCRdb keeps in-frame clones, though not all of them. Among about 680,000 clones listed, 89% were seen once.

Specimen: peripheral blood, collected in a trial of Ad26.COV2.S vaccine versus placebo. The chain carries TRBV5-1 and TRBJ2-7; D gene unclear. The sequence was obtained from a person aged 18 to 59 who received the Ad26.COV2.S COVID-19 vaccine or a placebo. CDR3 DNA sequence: TGCGCCAGCAGCGACAACCCCTACGAGCAGTACTTC. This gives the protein CASSDNPYEQYF.